Below are 5 T cell receptor beta chains sequenced from a single sample in a study of Tregs in tolerant kidney transplant recipients. FACS sorting followed an approximately six-day coculture of CFSE-labeled recipient PBMCs with irradiated graft donor PBMCs. Their cognate antigens are unknown. Some clones are missing from TCRdb's copy, which holds only in-frame ones; the method was immunoSEQ multiplex PCR. This sample yields about 15,000 clones, of which 45% to 55% are seen a single time; less than 3.5% belongs to the top ten. This material consisted of CD4+ T cells from blood cultured with allogeneic cells, taken before the transplant. Source of these receptors: a human patient who received a combined kidney and bone marrow transplant.

The V and J genes are TRBV28 and TRBJ2-1; 8 bases line up with TRBD2. CDR3 length: 19 amino acids. The germline gives CDR1 MDHEN, CDR2 SYDVKM. Unmatched junction bases numbered 15, after V lost 5 bases and J lost 0 bases. CDR3 sequence reads: CASSPTPGERGSSYNEQFF. The CDR3, as DNA: TGTGCCAGCAGTCCTACCCCCGGGGAGCGGGGGTCCTCCTACAATGAGCAGTTCTTC.

This chain connects TRBV7-9 to TRBJ2-7, with TRBD2 matching over 7 bases. V gave up 5 bases and J gave up 0 bases; unmatched junction bases: 7. CDR3 length: 15 amino acids. Germline CDR1 and CDR2: SEHNR and FQNEAQ (reference sequence). CDR3 loop: CASSPTLAYSYEQYF. CDR3 DNA: TGTGCCAGCAGCCCTACACTAGCGTACTCCTACGAGCAGTACTTC. The variable domain in full, completed from reference TRBV7-9 and TRBJ2-7, reads DTGVSQNPRHKITKRGQNVTFRCDPISEHNRLYWYRQTLGQGPEFLTYFQNEAQLEKSRLLSDRFSAERPKGSFSTLEIQRTEQGDSAMYLCASSPTLAYSYEQYFGPGTRLTVT.

The J gene is TRBJ2-4, the V gene TRBV27; tentatively, D is TRBD1 (5 bases). CDR3 length: 15 amino acids. The germline V gene has CDR1 MNHEY and CDR2 SMNVEV (reference sequence). V lost 6 bases, J lost 0 bases, and 12 bases lay in between. This CDR3 is CASRARQLAKNIQYF. The CDR3 DNA reads TGTGCCAGCAGGGCGAGACAGCTAGCCAAAAACATTCAGTACTTC.

This clone has a handful of counts. The chain uses TRBV4-2 and TRBJ1-5; D ambiguous. Per the germline V gene, CDR1 is LGHNA and CDR2 is YNFKEQ. V lost 5 bases to trimming and J lost 2 bases, with 7 bases between them. The CDR3 spans 13 residues. This CDR3 is CASSLSRNQPQHF. The CDR3 coding sequence is TGTGCCAGCAGCTTATCTCGCAATCAGCCCCAGCATTTT.

The chain employs TRBV29-1 and TRBJ2-1; 8 bases match TRBD1. Germline trimming cut 6 bases from V and 4 bases from J; bases unmatched to any gene: 8. From germline, CDR1 is SQVTM and CDR2 ANQGSEA. The CDR3 extends over 14 amino acids. CDR3 in DNA: TGCAGCGTGAAGGACAGGGAGCTTTACAATGAGCAGTTCTTC. Protein: CSVKDRELYNEQFF.